The following is a T cell receptor beta chain sequence with its context. The antigen remains unidentified. TCRdb's table, derived via immunoSEQ multiplex PCR, lists solely in-frame clones and lacks some. This sample has some 65,000 clones, with over 70% found just once. The data were obtained in a study of CD4 T cells in relation to SARS-CoV-2 and coronaviruses. Study-wide context: The HLA restriction of the shared crossreactive spike epitopes was mapped.

Unexposed donor CD4+ T cells date from about 2011-2018, before the COVID-19 pandemic. Study-level findings and limits: Crossreactive clones expanded significantly less to SARS-CoV-2 than monoreactive clones. Samples before the pandemic and after infection were not matched within any donor. In around 60% of donors, memory CD4+ clonotypes crossrecognized SARS-CoV-2 and at least one common cold coronavirus spike.

CDR1 and CDR2 from the germline V gene are SGHTA and FQGTGA. V was shortened by 5 bases and J by 4 bases, with 14 bases between the two germline ends. The CDR3 consists of 14 residues. The clonotype comes from a human donor in good health. The sample taken for sequencing was memory CD4+ T cells from PBMCs. V and J are TRBV7-3 and TRBJ1-1; a weak D match, TRBD1 (5 bases). The CDR3 sequence is CASSPRGGTTEAFF. The CDR3 region has the DNA TGTGCCAGCAGCCCCCGCGGGGGAACCACTGAAGCTTTCTTT.